The 2 T cell receptor beta chains reported below all come from one sample, sequenced in a study of cytomegalovirus exposure and HLA in healthy donors. PCR primers comprised 60 Vbeta and 13 Jbeta primers. Assay used: immunoSEQ multiplex PCR; TCRdb lists only in-frame clones, some missing. The profile covers roughly 80,000 clones, with roughly 72% appearing a single time and 6% to 8% taken by the ten largest. The sample comprised PBMCs. The source is a woman in her fifties or sixties in good health and CMV-seropositive.

The rearrangement uses TRBV6-1 and TRBJ1-2; D unclear. Deletions cut 3 bases from V and 0 bases from J, with 11 bases between. The CDR3 has 15 residues. The germline CDR1 and CDR2 sequences are MNHNS and SASEGT. For the CDR3, the DNA is TGTGCCAGCAGTGAGAGGATCCGCGCTAACTATGGCTACACCTTC. This gives the protein CASSERIRANYGYTF.

The rearrangement joins TRBV9 to TRBJ1-1, with D uncertain. The germline V gene has CDR1 SGDLS and CDR2 YYNGEE. The CDR3 spans 14 residues. V was pared by 0 bases and J by 7 bases, with 13 bases between. The CDR3 DNA reads TGTGCCAGCAGCGTAGAATCAGGAAGCGGTGAAGCTTTCTTT. Translation gives CASSVESGSGEAFF.